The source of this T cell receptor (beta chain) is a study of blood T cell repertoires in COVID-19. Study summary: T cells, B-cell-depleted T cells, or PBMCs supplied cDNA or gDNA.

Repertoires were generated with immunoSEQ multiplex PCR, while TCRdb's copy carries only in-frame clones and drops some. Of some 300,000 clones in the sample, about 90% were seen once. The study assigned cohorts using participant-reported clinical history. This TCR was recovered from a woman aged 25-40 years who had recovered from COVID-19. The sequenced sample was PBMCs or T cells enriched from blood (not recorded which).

CDR3 bases: TGTGCCAGCAGTTTCCGGAGCGGGGACTCCTACGAGCAGTACTTC. Translation gives CASSFRSGDSYEQYF. The chain combines TRBV6-6 with TRBJ2-7; the match to TRBD2 covers 7 bases. The V gene's germline CDR1 is MNHNY and CDR2 SVGAGI (reference sequence). This CDR3 spans 15 amino acids. The J segment lost 0 bases and the V segment lost 4 bases, leaving 6 bases of the junction unmatched.